The next 19 T cell receptor beta chains were all read from a single sample in a study of blood T cell repertoires in COVID-19. Assay used: immunoSEQ multiplex PCR; TCRdb lists only in-frame clones, some missing. Of 470,000 or so clones listed, 75% to 90% were seen once; the top ten hold about 4.5%. Sequencing was done on a sample of peripheral blood. The receptors here all came from a woman under 40 with acute or convalescent COVID-19.

The chain recombines TRBV10-3 with TRBJ2-5; a possible D gene is TRBD1 (5 bases). Germline-derived CDR1 and CDR2 are ENHRY and SYGVKD. The CDR3 loop spans 16 amino acids. With 4 bases removed from V and 2 bases from J, the gap between germline ends came to 17 bases. In DNA form, the CDR3 reads TGTGCCATCAGTGCTTCTGCAGGGCGCGGACAAGAGACCCAGTACTTC. Translating it yields CAISASAGRGQETQYF.

This rearrangement joins TRBV9 to TRBJ2-7; D possibly corresponds to TRBD1 (6 bases). V dropped 0 bases and J dropped 5 bases, with 15 bases sitting between them. The germline CDR1 and CDR2 sequences are SGDLS and YYNGEE. The CDR3 has 15 amino acids. For the CDR3, the DNA is TGTGCCAGCAGCGTAGAGGGGGAGTGGGTTAACGAGCAGTACTTC. Its translation: CASSVEGEWVNEQYF.

CDR3 protein: CAWTTMGGGNSPLHF. The CDR3 DNA is TGTGCCTGGACGACCATGGGGGGTGGGAATTCACCCCTCCACTTT. The chain combines TRBV30 with TRBJ1-6, with D maybe TRBD1 (5 bases). The germline gives CDR1 GTSNPN, CDR2 SVGIG (reference sequence). The CDR3 is made up of 15 amino acids. V was cut by 4 bases and J by 7 bases, with 17 bases left in between.

The table lists this clone with a few counts. The chain is built from TRBV10-1 and TRBJ1-3; TRBD1 agrees at 11 bases. This CDR3 contains 16 residues. Germline V gene lookup returns CDR1 WNHNN and CDR2 SYGVQD (reference sequence). The V and J ends lost 10 bases and 3 bases, in that order; junction bases with no gene match: 11. The CDR3 sequence: CANLNRDRGFGNTIYF. CDR3 nucleotide sequence: TGCGCCAACCTGAACCGGGACAGGGGGTTTGGAAACACCATATATTTT.

The genes are TRBV3-1 (or the pseudogene TRBV3-2) and TRBJ2-7; 9 nucleotides line up with TRBD1. CDR1 and CDR2 (germline): LGHDT, YNNKEL (reference sequence). With 4 bases clipped from V and 2 bases from J, the junction kept 3 bases outside the gene matches. CDR3 length: 14 amino acids. The CDR3 bases are TGTGCCAGCAGCCGAGGACAGGGGACCTACGAGCAGTACTTC. Amino acid sequence: CASSRGQGTYEQYF.

CDR3 DNA: TGTGCCAGCAGCTTGCCGGGGGTCTCTGGAAACACCATATATTTT. Its protein is CASSLPGVSGNTIYF. This chain joins TRBV5-8 and TRBJ1-3; the D gene is possibly TRBD1 (5 bases). This CDR3 has 15 residues. Per the germline V gene, CDR1 is SGHTS and CDR2 is YDEGEE. With 1 base removed from V and 0 bases from J, the gap between germline ends came to 8 bases.

V gene TRBV27 combines with J gene TRBJ1-5; 8 bases fit TRBD1. The germline gives CDR1 MNHEY, CDR2 SMNVEV (reference sequence). The CDR3 runs to 14 residues. Trimming cost V 7 bases and J 4 bases; bases outside gene matches: 6. Here the CDR3 DNA reads TGTGCCAGCACCCTAGACAGGGGAAATCAGCCCCAGCATTTT. Protein sequence: CASTLDRGNQPQHF.

The rearrangement joins TRBV4-2 to TRBJ1-1; no clear D gene. Germline CDR1 LGHNA, CDR2 YNFKEQ. The ends were cut back, 0 bases at V and 7 bases at J, with 3 bases in the middle. The CDR3 spans 11 residues. This CDR3 reads CASSQDSEAFF. In nucleotides, the CDR3 is TGTGCCAGCAGCCAAGACAGTGAAGCTTTCTTT.

The chain combines TRBV6-5 with TRBJ1-1, with a possible D match to TRBD1 (5 bases). Trimming removed 1 base from V and 1 base from J, with 7 bases in between. This CDR3 is 14 amino acids long. The germline gives CDR1 MNHEY, CDR2 SVGAGI. CDR3 bases: TGTGCCAGCAGTTACTATGGACAGAACACTGAAGCTTTCTTT. Amino acid sequence: CASSYYGQNTEAFF.

The genes are TRBV9 and TRBJ1-2; maybe TRBD1 (5 bases). In germline, CDR1 is SGDLS, CDR2 YYNGEE. This CDR3 spans 13 amino acids. V shed 1 base and J shed 6 bases, with 10 bases lying between them. In DNA form, the CDR3 reads TGTGCCAGCAGCGTAAGACAGTGGGATGGCTACACCTTC. This sequence encodes CASSVRQWDGYTF. The whole variable domain, filled in from reference TRBV9 and TRBJ1-2, reads DSGVTQTPKHLITATGQRVTLRCSPRSGDLSVYWYQQSLDQGLQFLIQYYNGEERAKGNILERFSAQQFPDLHSELNLSSLELGDSALYFCASSVRQWDGYTFGSGTRLTVV.

V is TRBV7-3 and J is TRBJ1-1; D remains ambiguous. This CDR3 spans 13 amino acids. Germline V gene sequence: CDR1 SGHTA, CDR2 FQGTGA. The V gene lost 6 bases and the J gene lost 1 base, with 9 bases spanning the gap. The CDR3 nucleotides are TGTGCCAGCAGTCGTAATCCGAACACTGAAGCTTTCTTT. Translating gives CASSRNPNTEAFF. Full variable domain (remainder filled in from reference TRBV7-3 and TRBJ1-1): GAGVSQTPSNKVTEKGKYVELRCDPISGHTALYWYRQSLGQGPEFLIYFQGTGAADDSGLPNDRFFAVRPEGSVSTLKIQRTERGDSAVYLCASSRNPNTEAFFGQGTRLTVV.

The chain employs TRBV7-9 and TRBJ2-5, with D tentatively TRBD1 (6 bases). Germline V gene sequence: CDR1 SEHNR, CDR2 FQNEAQ (reference sequence). This CDR3 is 16 amino acids long. Deletions cut 8 bases from V and 0 bases from J, with 19 bases between. The CDR3 loop is CASGTQGLTYQETQYF. Written as DNA, the CDR3 is TGTGCCAGCGGAACACAGGGCCTGACGTACCAAGAGACCCAGTACTTC.

With regard to this clone: This CDR3 is also generated by other DNA sequences in the sample. V usage is TRBV4-1 and J usage is TRBJ2-3, with a tentative D call TRBD1 (6 bases). Trimming shortened V by 3 bases and J by 3 bases, and 10 bases separated the two germline ends. The CDR3 totals 14 residues. CDR1 and CDR2 (germline): MGHRA, YSYEKL. The CDR3 bases are TGCGCCAGCAGCCAGGAACAGGGAACAGATACGCAGTATTTT. It yields the protein CASSQEQGTDTQYF.

The chain recombines TRBV7-3 with TRBJ2-7; TRBD1 matches 8 bases. CDR3 length: 15 residues. The ends lost 5 bases at V and 2 bases at J; junction bases unmatched: 8. Germline loops: CDR1 SGHTA, CDR2 FQGTGA. The CDR3: CASSIILQGAYEQYF. As DNA, the CDR3 is TGTGCCAGCAGCATCATTCTACAGGGGGCCTACGAGCAGTACTTC.

The gene calls are TRBV5-6 and TRBJ1-1; maybe TRBD1 (5 bases). Germline V gene lookup returns CDR1 SGHDT and CDR2 YYEEEE. Trimming removed 4 bases at V and 1 base at J, with 8 bases between. There are 13 residues in the CDR3. The CDR3, as DNA: TGTGCCAGCAGCCCGGGGGGGAACACTGAAGCTTTCTTT. Amino acid sequence: CASSPGGNTEAFF.

This clone came up once. This chain connects TRBV28 to TRBJ2-3, with 9 bases lining up with TRBD1. The CDR3 spans 14 residues. V was clipped by 6 bases and J by 3 bases; unmatched bases: 4. Germline CDR1 is MDHEN and CDR2 is SYDVKM. CDR3 in amino acids: CASRTGGATDTQYF. CDR3 bases: TGTGCCAGCAGGACAGGGGGAGCGACAGATACGCAGTATTTT.

The J gene is TRBJ1-2, the V gene TRBV7-9; D may be TRBD1 (5 bases). Per germline, CDR1 SEHNR and CDR2 FQNEAQ (reference sequence). The CDR3 is made up of 14 amino acids. V lost 1 base, J lost 4 bases, and 10 bases lay in between. The CDR3 loop is CASSLEGSSYGYTF. The CDR3 region has the DNA TGTGCCAGCAGCTTAGAGGGGTCTAGCTATGGCTACACCTTC. Using reference TRBV7-9 and TRBJ1-2 for the parts outside the CDR3, the full variable domain is DTGVSQNPRHKITKRGQNVTFRCDPISEHNRLYWYRQTLGQGPEFLTYFQNEAQLEKSRLLSDRFSAERPKGSFSTLEIQRTEQGDSAMYLCASSLEGSSYGYTFGSGTRLTVV.

The chain couples TRBV29-1 to TRBJ2-1; 8 nucleotides match TRBD2. J lost 7 bases, V lost 2 bases, and 4 bases had no gene match. Germline V gene data show CDR1 as SQVTM and CDR2 as ANQGSEA. The CDR3 consists of 13 residues. The CDR3 bases are TGCAGCGTTGAACGGGGGGGCCGTAATGAGCAGTTCTTC. Its protein is CSVERGGRNEQFF.

J is TRBJ2-2 and V is TRBV30; D gene unclear. The germline V and J ends were trimmed by 3 bases and 1 base, with 12 bases remaining between them. This CDR3 contains 15 residues. Germline CDR1 is GTSNPN and CDR2 is SVGIG (reference sequence). The CDR3 is CAWRGMSGNTGELFF. For the CDR3, the DNA is TGTGCCTGGAGGGGCATGAGTGGGAACACCGGGGAGCTGTTTTTT.